This passage covers 11 T cell receptor beta chains from one sample sequenced in a study of cytomegalovirus exposure and HLA in healthy donors. PCR employed 60 Vbeta and 13 Jbeta primers. The method was immunoSEQ multiplex PCR; TCRdb's version includes in-frame clones alone and lacks a portion of them. This sample yields roughly 150,000 clones, of which around four fifths are seen a single time; 1.2% belongs to the top ten. Input material: PBMCs. The source is a boy aged 2 to 10 in good health and CMV-seronegative.

This clone showed up just once. The chain recombines TRBV7-9 with TRBJ1-1; D is ambiguous. CDR1 and CDR2 (germline): SEHNR, FQNEAQ (reference sequence). Trimming took off 3 bases at V and 5 bases at J, with 16 bases between the two ends. CDR3 size: 15 residues. The CDR3 DNA is TGTGCCAGCAGCTTCGCACCCCTCGGCGGGACTGAAGCTTTCTTT. This encodes CASSFAPLGGTEAFF.

This rearrangement joins TRBV19 to TRBJ1-5, with TRBD1 matching 8 bases. J was trimmed by 4 bases and V by 1 base; bases with no gene match: 3. Germline CDR1 LNHDA, CDR2 SQIVND (reference sequence). The CDR3 loop spans 15 amino acids. In DNA, the CDR3 is TGTGCCAGTAGTATAGGGGACAGGATTAATCAGCCCCAGCATTTT. Translated, it gives CASSIGDRINQPQHF.

A few counts support this clone. V and J are TRBV2 and TRBJ1-5; 7 bases align to TRBD1. This CDR3 has 13 residues. With 4 bases clipped from V and 8 bases from J, the junction kept 5 bases outside the gene matches. CDR1 is SNHLY, CDR2 FYNNEI, per germline. The CDR3 DNA sequence: TGTGCCAGCAGTGCGGGACAGAAGAAGCCCCAGCATTTT. The encoded protein is CASSAGQKKPQHF.

This clone was seen a few times. The chain uses TRBV7-2 and TRBJ2-7; TRBD2 matches at 7 bases. The CDR3 spans 15 residues. Germline V gene sequence: CDR1 SGHTA, CDR2 FQGNSA. V gave up 5 bases and J gave up 2 bases; unmatched junction bases: 9. CDR3 residues: CASSAAAGIAYEQYF. The CDR3 bases are TGTGCCAGCAGCGCAGCAGCGGGGATTGCCTACGAGCAGTACTTC. Using reference TRBV7-2 and TRBJ2-7 for the parts outside the CDR3, the full variable domain is GAGVSQSPSNKVTEKGKDVELRCDPISGHTALYWYRQSLGQGLEFLIYFQGNSAPDKSGLPSDRFSAERTGGSVSTLTIQRTQQEDSAVYLCASSAAAGIAYEQYFGPGTRLTVT.

The CDR3 DNA is TGTGCCAGCAGCCGAAACAGGGCAGGCGAGCAGTACGTC. Encoded protein: CASSRNRAGEQYV. V is TRBV28 and J is TRBJ2-7, with D possibly matching TRBD1 (6 bases). Germline CDR1 MDHEN, CDR2 SYDVKM. Trimming pared 6 bases from V and 6 bases from J, leaving 15 bases between. The CDR3 extends over 13 amino acids.

The rearrangement uses TRBV7-9 and TRBJ2-3; 8 bases are a match to TRBD2. CDR3 size: 15 residues. Germline CDR1 and CDR2: SEHNR and FQNEAQ (reference sequence). V shed 4 bases and J 3 bases; nucleotides not matched to a gene: 6. Written as DNA, the CDR3 is TGTGCCAGCAGCTCGCCGGGACTAGGTACAGATACGCAGTATTTT. This gives the protein CASSSPGLGTDTQYF.

V gene TRBV11-3 combines with J gene TRBJ2-1; D may be TRBD2 (6 bases). The CDR3 is 14 amino acids. Trimming pared 1 base from V and 5 bases from J, leaving 9 bases between. CDR1 is SGHNT and CDR2 is YENEEA in the germline V gene. The CDR3 DNA reads as TGTGCCAGCAGCTTAGCGGGAGTCAACAATGAGCAGTTCTTC. Translation: CASSLAGVNNEQFF. Full variable domain (rest looked up from reference TRBV11-3 and TRBJ2-1): EAGVVQSPRYKIIEKKQPVAFWCNPISGHNTLYWYLQNLGQGPELLIRYENEEAVDDSQLPKDRFSAERLKGVDSTLKIQPAELGDSAVYLCASSLAGVNNEQFFGPGTRLTVL.

The rearrangement links TRBV9 to TRBJ1-1; 7 nucleotides agree with TRBD1. V gave up 4 bases and J gave up 0 bases; unmatched junction bases: 6. CDR1 and CDR2 from the germline V gene are SGDLS and YYNGEE. The CDR3 length is 15 residues. CDR3: CASSPTGEMNTEAFF. In nucleotides, the CDR3 is TGTGCCAGCAGCCCAACAGGGGAGATGAACACTGAAGCTTTCTTT.

The chain carries TRBV6-4 and TRBJ2-3, with 9 bases fitting TRBD2. Germline V gives CDR1 MRHNA, CDR2 SNTAGT. J lost 2 bases, V lost 3 bases, and 3 bases had no gene match. The CDR3 is made up of 15 amino acids. The CDR3 nucleotides are TGTGCCAGCAGTGAGGCGGGGGGGCCCACAGATACGCAGTATTTT. Its translation: CASSEAGGPTDTQYF.

V usage is TRBV30 and J usage is TRBJ1-1; D is perhaps TRBD1 (5 bases). The CDR3 covers 15 residues. Between the trimmed V and J ends, which lost 0 bases and 5 bases, there was a span of 16 bases. CDR1 and CDR2 from the germline V gene are GTSNPN and SVGIG (reference sequence). The CDR3 sequence: CAWSVRGGLSTEAFF. The CDR3 coding sequence is TGTGCCTGGAGTGTACGGGGGGGGTTGTCGACTGAAGCTTTCTTT. Using reference TRBV30 and TRBJ1-1 for the parts outside the CDR3, the full variable domain is SQTIHQWPATLVQPVGSPLSLECTVEGTSNPNLYWYRQAAGRGLQLLFYSVGIGQISSEVPQNLSASRPQDRQFILSSKKLLLSDSGFYLCAWSVRGGLSTEAFFGQGTRLTVV.

The chain is built from TRBV6-4 and TRBJ1-1; D gene ambiguous. This CDR3 is built from 14 residues. Germline V gene lookup returns CDR1 MRHNA and CDR2 SNTAGT. V lost 4 bases, J lost 1 base, and 10 bases lay in between. CDR3 nucleotides: TGTGCCAGCAGTGCCACTTTCAAGAACACTGAAGCTTTCTTT. Translated: CASSATFKNTEAFF.